These 20 T cell receptor beta chains share one sample of origin, sequenced in a study of response to subunit inactivated influenza vaccine. MiXCR was run by TCRdb on the RT-PCR reads, yielding one entry per CDR3 protein. The data hold about half a million distinct CDR3 sequences, with about 25% observed a single time. Here the sequenced sample was CD4+ T cells sorted from PBMCs, taken 5 days after vaccination. These receptor sequences come from a man aged 50-60 years who received an inactivated influenza vaccine.

This clonotype appeared a few times. The chain couples TRBV12-3 or TRBV12-4 to TRBJ2-1, with 7 nucleotides matching TRBD2. Trimming cost V 7 bases and J 7 bases; bases outside gene matches: 10. This CDR3 is 14 amino acids long. The CDR3 nucleotides read TGTGCCAGCACCTCACGGCGGGGGAAAAATGAGCAGTTCTTC. This translates into CASTSRRGKNEQFF.

A word on this clonotype: Sequence at one end of the junction differs from germline and may be a read error. The chain links TRBV7-7 to TRBJ2-1; D perhaps matches TRBD1 (8 bases). The CDR3 is 16 amino acids. Germline V gene data show CDR1 as SSHAT and CDR2 as FNYEAQ (reference sequence). This CDR3 reads CASSFRQGTTYNEQFF. In nucleotides, the CDR3 is TGTGCTAGCAGCTTCAGACAGGGGACTACCTACAATGAGCAGTTCTTC.

The J gene is TRBJ2-1, the V gene TRBV18; 7 bases map to TRBD1. Unmatched junction bases numbered 0, after V lost 8 bases and J lost 2 bases. This CDR3 comprises 12 residues. Looked up from germline, CDR1 is KGHSH and CDR2 is LQKENI. The CDR3 loop reads CASTGAYNEQFF. The CDR3 nucleotides read TGTGCCAGCACAGGGGCCTACAATGAGCAGTTCTTC.

The sample holds a few counts of this clonotype. This sequence joins TRBV6-1 and TRBJ2-3; 9 bases line up with TRBD1. The V segment lost 10 bases and the J segment 5 bases; nucleotides outside the gene matches: 7. In germline, CDR1 is MNHNS, CDR2 SASEGT. This CDR3 region has 13 residues. The CDR3 loop is CATSGQGGDTQYF. As DNA, the CDR3 is TGTGCCACCTCGGGACAGGGTGGAGATACGCAGTATTTT.

J is TRBJ1-1 and V is TRBV10-3, with 10 bases fitting TRBD1. The germline CDR1 and CDR2 sequences are ENHRY and SYGVKD. Unmatched junction bases numbered 4, after V lost 5 bases and J lost 1 base. This CDR3 comprises 15 residues. CDR3 loop: CAISNWDRGNTEAFF. DNA of the CDR3: TGTGCCATCAGTAACTGGGACAGGGGGAACACTGAAGCTTTCTTT.

A few counts support this clonotype. The chain is built from TRBV12-3 or TRBV12-4 and TRBJ2-3, with D unclear. Trimming pared 3 bases from V and 2 bases from J, leaving 6 bases between. This CDR3 has 13 residues. DNA of the CDR3: TGTGCCAGCAGTTTTGGATACACAGATACGCAGTATTTT. Amino acid sequence: CASSFGYTDTQYF.

This clonotype was picked up a small number of times. V is TRBV4-3 and J is TRBJ2-5; D may correspond to TRBD1 or TRBD2 (5 bases each). The CDR3 covers 14 residues. Germline CDR1 LGHNA, CDR2 YSLEER. Trimming left V 0 bases short and J 4 bases short, with 9 bases between. The CDR3 loop is CASSQDRGPETQYF. CDR3 nucleotide sequence: TGCGCCAGCAGCCAAGATCGGGGCCCAGAGACCCAGTACTTC.

V and J are TRBV20-1 and TRBJ2-7; unclear D gene. Germline V CDR1 and CDR2: DFQATT, SNEGSKA (reference sequence). The CDR3 loop spans 11 amino acids. The V end was cut by 2 bases, the J end by 4 bases, with 6 bases between. CDR3 sequence: CSARFQYEQYF. The CDR3 DNA sequence: TGCAGTGCTAGATTCCAATACGAGCAGTACTTC.

This clonotype was counted between two and nine times. The V gene is TRBV12-3 or TRBV12-4, the J gene TRBJ1-4; D gene uncertain. The ends were cut back, 4 bases at V and 8 bases at J, with 8 bases in the middle. The CDR3 extends over 12 amino acids. This CDR3 reads CASSSFVEKLFF. The DNA of the CDR3 is TGTGCCAGCAGTTCTTTCGTGGAAAAACTGTTTTTT.

This chain links TRBV6-2 or TRBV6-3 with TRBJ2-2; TRBD2 might be the D (5 bases). Looked up from germline, CDR1 is MNHEY and CDR2 is SVGEGT. The length of the CDR3 is 12 residues. The V end was cut by 5 bases, the J end by 8 bases, with 9 bases between. The CDR3 here is CASSLARGELFF. CDR3 nucleotide sequence: TGTGCCAGCAGTCTAGCCAGGGGGGAGCTGTTTTTT.

This chain joins TRBV12-3 or TRBV12-4 and TRBJ1-3; the match to TRBD1 covers 7 bases. Trimming took 3 bases from V and 4 from J; bases not matched to a gene: 3. This CDR3 is built from 14 residues. CDR3 sequence: CASSFLTGGNTIYF. CDR3 bases: TGTGCCAGCAGTTTCCTGACAGGGGGAAACACCATATATTTT.

This clonotype was seen a handful of times. DNA of the CDR3: TGTGCCACTGAAGGCAGCGGCAGGGGAGGGGAGCAGTACTTC. It encodes CATEGSGRGGEQYF. The genes are TRBV12-3 or TRBV12-4 and TRBJ2-7; tentatively, D is TRBD2 (7 bases). The CDR3 sequence is 14 residues long. The germline V and J ends were trimmed by 10 bases and 7 bases, with 23 bases remaining between them.

The V call is TRBV5-1, the J call TRBJ2-7; 9 bases are shared with TRBD1. With V trimmed by 0 bases and J by 1 base, 2 bases remained unmatched. Looked up from germline, CDR1 is SGHRS and CDR2 is YFSETQ. There are 15 residues in the CDR3. CDR3 region: CASSLGTGDSYEQYF. The DNA for the CDR3 is TGCGCCAGCAGCTTGGGGACAGGGGATTCCTACGAGCAGTACTTC.

This clonotype came up many times. The chain employs TRBV12-3 or TRBV12-4 and TRBJ2-1; the match to TRBD2 covers 8 bases. This CDR3 has 15 amino acids. Unmatched junction bases numbered 6, after V lost 5 bases and J lost 3 bases. CDR3 protein: CASSQTSGGYNEQFF. In DNA, the CDR3 is TGTGCCAGCAGTCAAACTAGCGGAGGCTACAATGAGCAGTTCTTC.

There are a few counts of this clonotype. This chain joins TRBV20-1 and TRBJ1-3; unclear D gene. V lost 2 bases, J lost 0 bases, and 5 bases lay in between. The CDR3 length is 13 residues. CDR1 and CDR2 (germline): DFQATT, SNEGSKA (reference sequence). The DNA of the CDR3 is TGCAGTGCTAGAAAGCGCTCTGGAAACACCATATATTTT. Its translation is CSARKRSGNTIYF.

This clonotype has ten or more counts. The chain uses TRBV29-1 and TRBJ2-1, with a possible D match to TRBD2 (6 bases). Trimming stripped 4 bases from V and 0 bases from J, with 7 bases between. Germline lookup yields CDR1 SQVTM and CDR2 ANQGSEA. The CDR3 covers 13 residues. The CDR3: CSVGGDSYNEQFF. Written as DNA, the CDR3 is TGCAGCGTTGGGGGGGACTCCTACAATGAGCAGTTCTTC.

CDR3 in amino acids: CASSYSRPGGLNEQFF. CDR3 DNA sequence: TGTGCCAGCAGTTACTCGAGGCCAGGGGGCCTGAATGAGCAGTTCTTC. The rearrangement joins TRBV6-5 to TRBJ2-1, with TRBD1 matching 8 bases. With 0 bases clipped from V and 7 bases from J, the junction kept 8 bases outside the gene matches. Germline V gives CDR1 MNHEY, CDR2 SVGAGI. The CDR3 runs 16 residues.

J is TRBJ1-5 and V is TRBV30; possible D gene TRBD1, 5 bases. Germline CDR1 is GTSNPN and CDR2 is SVGIG (reference sequence). The CDR3 loop spans 13 amino acids. Trimming removed 1 base at V and 4 bases at J, with 8 bases between. The CDR3 loop is CAWSGRGNQPQHF. CDR3 coding DNA: TGTGCCTGGAGTGGAAGGGGTAATCAGCCCCAGCATTTT.

The chain carries TRBV2 and TRBJ2-5; possibly TRBD2 for D (5 bases). Germline V gene sequence: CDR1 SNHLY, CDR2 FYNNEI. The CDR3 totals 14 residues. Trimming removed 4 bases from V and 2 bases from J, with 11 bases in between. The CDR3 protein is CASSGDYLQETQYF. CDR3 coding DNA: TGTGCCAGCAGTGGAGACTACCTACAAGAGACCCAGTACTTC.

This chain uses TRBV6-2 or TRBV6-3 with TRBJ1-1; 9 nucleotides line up with TRBD1. With 5 bases clipped from V and 3 bases from J, the junction kept 7 bases outside the gene matches. Germline assignment: CDR1 MNHEY and CDR2 SVGEGT. This CDR3 is 15 amino acids long. CDR3 sequence (DNA): TGTGCCAGCAGTCGGACAGGGGCGAGGGACACTGAAGCTTTCTTT. Translated: CASSRTGARDTEAFF.